This T cell receptor (beta chain) emerged from a study of a mutant IDH1 vaccine in newly diagnosed glioma (dated by TCRdb to the early 2020s). In the study overall: Eight vaccinations were administered to patients in weeks 1, 3, 5, 7, 11, 15, 19 and 23, corresponding to visits V03 through V10. Vaccination started 4-6 weeks after radiotherapy alone, or was given together with temozolomide cycles in the groups whose treatment included chemotherapy. Prior to enrollment, patients had been given standard therapy consisting of radiotherapy alone, temozolomide alone, or radiochemotherapy with temozolomide, with the combination given to most patients. The roughly 30 treated patients were roughly 62% male and roughly 40% female, with a mean age of 40.4 years. Six visits were used for peripheral blood collection: V03 (baseline), V05, V07, V10, V12 and V13. For exploratory analyses, longitudinal TCRB deep sequencing was carried out in more than 20 treated patients wherever samples were available.

What the work shows at the level of the full study, not this receptor alone: PBMC samples for TCRB deep sequencing were selected based on availability. Immune responses induced by the vaccine were seen in roughly 95% of patients across multiple MHC alleles. The authors stated that sample limitations prevented analyses of patient blood samples from being reproduced. No apparent relationship was observed between pseudoprogression and alterations in the top peripheral T cell clonotypes detected by TCRB sequencing.

The germline ends are 16 bases apart after V is trimmed by 0 bases and J by 7 bases. The CDR3 spans 15 residues, from the cysteine through the phenylalanine. Of the read, only the CDR3 DNA is kept; its 45 bases are in frame from base 1. The germline V gene encodes CDR1 SEHNR and CDR2 FQNEAQ (reference sequence). In regard to this clone: No cognate antigen has been identified for it. The sample holds no much larger clone one base away, and base qualities are not on file.

This specimen's time point label, interpreted: week 11, during vaccination. Each vaccine dose, consisting of 300 ug of a 20-mer mutant IDH1 peptide in Montanide, was administered subcutaneously with topical imiquimod. All donors had newly diagnosed IDH1-mutant astrocytomas of WHO grade 3 or 4 that showed loss of nuclear ATRX. The samples were drawn from NOA16, a multicentre, single-arm, open-label phase I trial in Germany that tested a mutant IDH1 peptide vaccine in humans for the first time. Genomic DNA for TCRB sequencing was extracted from EDTA blood using the DNeasy Blood and Tissue Kit. The library was made by the immunoSEQ multiplex PCR assay. Rearranged TCR beta chain sequences were amplified with the hsTCRB Kit following the manufacturer's protocol. TCRB libraries were sequenced on an Illumina MiSeq. Processing in the source paper ran as follows. The kit vendor's proprietary platform handled demultiplexing, trimming and gene mapping. TCRdb took over this immuneACCESS table, retaining in-frame rearrangements with V and J assigned. Such tables are incomplete; in checked studies, under half of the missing clones stem from an unresolved V gene, and the remainder is unexplained. V and J calls and clone size are given by that table; D and trimming were obtained from the DNA. The sample includes under 150,000 clones, with roughly 90% observed a single time. 0.6% to 0.7% of the sample is in the top ten clones.

The chain uses TRBV7-9 and TRBJ2-7; confidence is insufficient to name the D gene. This receptor was obtained from a woman aged 45 to 65 with glioma. The source was PBMCs, collected from a glioma patient whose treatment included an IDH1 peptide vaccine. The CDR3 region reads CASSLASAAQHEQYF. Read as DNA, the sequence is TGTGCCAGCAGCTTAGCCTCGGCAGCCCAGCATGAGCAGTACTTC.